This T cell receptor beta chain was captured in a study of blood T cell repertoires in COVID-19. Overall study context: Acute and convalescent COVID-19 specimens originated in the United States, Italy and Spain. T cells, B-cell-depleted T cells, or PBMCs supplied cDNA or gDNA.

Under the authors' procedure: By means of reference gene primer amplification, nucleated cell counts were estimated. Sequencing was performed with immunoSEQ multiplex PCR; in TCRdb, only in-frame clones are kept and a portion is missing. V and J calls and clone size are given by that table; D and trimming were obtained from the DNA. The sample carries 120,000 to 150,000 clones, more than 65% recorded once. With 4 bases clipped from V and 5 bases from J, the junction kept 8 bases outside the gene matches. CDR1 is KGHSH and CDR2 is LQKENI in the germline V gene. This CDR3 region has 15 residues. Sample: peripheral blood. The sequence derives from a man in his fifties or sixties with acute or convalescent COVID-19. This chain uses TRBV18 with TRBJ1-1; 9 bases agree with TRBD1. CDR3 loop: CASSRLRQGGTEAFF. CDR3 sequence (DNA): TGTGCCAGCTCACGACTCCGACAGGGGGGTACTGAAGCTTTCTTT.